Below, 16 T cell receptor beta chains from the same sample are listed, as sequenced in a study of OX40 agonist ivuxolimab in advanced cancers. Sequenced by immunoSEQ multiplex PCR; TCRdb stores in-frame clones only, minus some. Of roughly 40,000 clones in the sample, around nine tenths are singletons; the top ten hold about 13%. Here the sequenced sample was CD4+ or CD8+ T cells sorted from blood, taken in a trial of the OX40 agonist ivuxolimab. These receptors were taken from an adult with an advanced solid tumor such as melanoma, head and neck, liver or kidney cancer.

V is TRBV28 and J is TRBJ1-3; 9 positions agree with TRBD1. CDR1 is MDHEN, CDR2 SYDVKM, per germline. The CDR3 is 16 amino acids. V shed 6 bases and J 2 bases; nucleotides not matched to a gene: 8. The CDR3 DNA is TGTGCCAGCAGCCCGGGACAGGGACTTCCTGGAAACACCATATATTTT. Translating gives CASSPGQGLPGNTIYF.

The chain joins TRBV11-1 to TRBJ2-1, with D uncertain. Trimming pared 2 bases from V and 5 bases from J, leaving 1 base between. The CDR3 consists of 11 residues. Germline loops: CDR1 SGHAT, CDR2 FQDESV (reference sequence). The CDR3 reads CASSLHNEQFF. The DNA of the CDR3 is TGTGCCAGCAGCTTACACAATGAGCAGTTCTTC. The full variable domain, completed using reference TRBV11-1 and TRBJ2-1, is EAEVAQSPRYKITEKSQAVAFWCDPISGHATLYWYRQILGQGPELLVQFQDESVVDDSQLPKDRFSAERLKGVDSTLKIQPAELGDSAMYLCASSLHNEQFFGPGTRLTVL.

The chain employs TRBV6-1 and TRBJ2-1; TRBD2 might be the D (5 bases). This CDR3 has 14 amino acids. Germline CDR1 MNHNS, CDR2 SASEGT. Trimming took 4 bases from V and 6 from J, leaving 13 bases between them. This chain's CDR3 is CASSGRSPLNEQFF. Here the CDR3 DNA reads TGTGCCAGCAGTGGGAGGTCCCCTCTCAATGAGCAGTTCTTC.

The chain joins TRBV15 to TRBJ1-5; D unresolved. Germline V CDR1 and CDR2: LNHNV, YYDKDF (reference sequence). The CDR3 contains 12 residues. Trimming left V 1 base short and J 7 bases short, with 5 bases between. As DNA, the CDR3 is TGTGCCACCAGCAGAGGGTACCAGCCCCAGCATTTT. It specifies CATSRGYQPQHF.

The chain recombines TRBV19 with TRBJ1-5; 7 bases fit TRBD1. Germline V gene lookup returns CDR1 LNHDA and CDR2 SQIVND (reference sequence). V lost 5 bases, J lost 4 bases, and 11 bases stayed unmatched. The CDR3 is 16 residues long. The CDR3 protein is CASSPPTGQRNQPQHF. The CDR3 coding sequence is TGTGCCAGTAGTCCACCGACAGGGCAAAGGAATCAGCCCCAGCATTTT. The full variable domain, its missing parts supplied by reference TRBV19 and TRBJ1-5, is DGGITQSPKYLFRKEGQNVTLSCEQNLNHDAMYWYRQDPGQGLRLIYYSQIVNDFQKGDIAEGYSVSREKKESFPLTVTSAQKNPTAFYLCASSPPTGQRNQPQHFGDGTRLSIL.

In DNA form, the CDR3 reads TGTGCCAGCAGTGAAGAAGGGGGGACAGGGGCCCATGAGCAGTTCTTC. This translates into CASSEEGGTGAHEQFF. The gene calls are TRBV2 and TRBJ2-1; 10 nucleotides agree with TRBD1. J was trimmed by 8 bases and V by 1 base; bases with no gene match: 8. Germline V CDR1 and CDR2: SNHLY, FYNNEI. The CDR3 has 16 residues.

The chain employs TRBV7-9 and TRBJ2-7; unclear D gene. The V and J ends lost 0 bases and 3 bases respectively, with 3 bases between them. Germline CDR1 SEHNR, CDR2 FQNEAQ (reference sequence). The CDR3 covers 12 residues. The CDR3 region is CASSLANYEQYF. The CDR3 bases are TGTGCCAGCAGCTTAGCTAACTACGAGCAGTACTTC.

V gene TRBV2 combines with J gene TRBJ2-3; TRBD2 aligns across 7 bases. In germline, CDR1 is SNHLY, CDR2 FYNNEI. The V and J ends lost 6 bases and 0 bases, in that order; junction bases with no gene match: 9. This CDR3 is 16 amino acids long. In DNA form, the CDR3 reads TGTGCCAGCAGGTTCGAGCGACTAGCCAGCACAGATACGCAGTATTTT. It codes for CASRFERLASTDTQYF.

The chain combines TRBV2 with TRBJ1-1; D may be TRBD1 (5 bases). This CDR3 comprises 13 residues. V lost 9 bases to trimming and J lost 1 base, with 12 bases between them. Germline-derived CDR1 and CDR2 are SNHLY and FYNNEI. This CDR3 reads CARVRGKNTEAFF. In DNA form, the CDR3 reads TGTGCCAGGGTTCGGGGCAAGAACACTGAAGCTTTCTTT.

This clone came up a few times. Its ends do not fully match the called genes, so a read error is possible. The rearrangement links TRBV7-7 to TRBJ1-1; D is undetermined. The CDR3 is 15 residues long. The germline V gene encodes CDR1 SSHAT and CDR2 FNYEAQ (reference sequence). CDR3 DNA: TGTGCTAGCATCTTTGGACCGGATCCGTACACTGAAGCTTTCTTT. Amino acids: CASIFGPDPYTEAFF. Full variable domain (missing parts from reference TRBV7-7 and TRBJ1-1): GAGVSQSPRYKVTKRGQDVTLRCDPISSHATLYWYQQALGQGPEFLTYFNYEAQPDKSGLPSDRFSAERPEGSISTLTIQRTEQRDSAMYRCASIFGPDPYTEAFFGQGTRLTVV.

This clone was counted once. The rearrangement joins TRBV19 to TRBJ2-5, with 9 bases identical to TRBD1. J lost 5 bases, V lost 10 bases, and 14 bases had no gene match. The CDR3 is 15 amino acids. CDR1 is LNHDA and CDR2 is SQIVND in the germline V gene (reference sequence). The CDR3 nucleotides are TGTGCCACCAAAAGCCGTGACAGGGGGAGGGAGACCCAGTACTTC. Translation: CATKSRDRGRETQYF.

The table lists this clone with a few counts. The junction differs from germline at one of its ends, possibly a read error. J is TRBJ1-5 and V is TRBV5-1; D might be TRBD1 (5 bases). The CDR3 length is 13 residues. Germline loops: CDR1 SGHRS, CDR2 YFSETQ. CDR3: CASSSPDSPILYF. The CDR3 DNA reads as TGCGCCAGCAGCTCCCCCGACAGTCCCATCTTGTATTTT.

The chain recombines TRBV19 with TRBJ2-7, with 13 positions matching TRBD2. The CDR3 totals 17 residues. In germline, CDR1 is LNHDA, CDR2 SQIVND (reference sequence). V trimming: 11 bases; J trimming: 7 bases; junction bases outside the gene matches: 20. CDR3 region: CACRGSGLAGLLGEQYF. CDR3 nucleotide sequence: TGTGCCTGCAGGGGGTCGGGACTAGCGGGACTCCTCGGAGAGCAGTACTTC. The full variable domain, rest sourced from reference TRBV19 and TRBJ2-7, is DGGITQSPKYLFRKEGQNVTLSCEQNLNHDAMYWYRQDPGQGLRLIYYSQIVNDFQKGDIAEGYSVSREKKESFPLTVTSAQKNPTAFYLCACRGSGLAGLLGEQYFGPGTRLTVT.

This chain links TRBV20-1 with TRBJ2-3; D gene uncertain. This CDR3 comprises 11 residues. V was trimmed by 4 bases and J by 2 bases, leaving 4 bases between them. Germline CDR1 DFQATT, CDR2 SNEGSKA (reference sequence). Here the CDR3 reads CSAIHTDTQYF. The CDR3 DNA reads as TGCAGTGCTATACACACAGATACGCAGTATTTT.

The genes are TRBV6-5 and TRBJ1-3; D gene unclear. Germline CDR1 MNHEY, CDR2 SVGAGI. The CDR3 runs to 13 residues. V was pared by 5 bases and J by 0 bases, with 5 bases between. This CDR3 is CASSTISGNTIYF. CDR3 coding DNA: TGTGCCAGCAGTACAATCTCTGGAAACACCATATATTTT.

The chain uses TRBV28 and TRBJ2-5; TRBD2 aligns across 14 bases. V shed 2 bases and J 4 bases; nucleotides not matched to a gene: 9. The CDR3 contains 18 residues. Germline V lookup: CDR1 MDHEN, CDR2 SYDVKM. Here the CDR3 DNA reads TGTGCCAGCAGTTTAACGGGGACTAGCGGGAGAATGCGAGAGACCCAGTACTTC. Translated: CASSLTGTSGRMRETQYF.